This T cell receptor (beta chain) stems from a study of cytomegalovirus exposure and HLA in healthy donors. The CDR3 loop spans 16 amino acids. V gave up 5 bases and J gave up 7 bases; unmatched junction bases: 12. CDR1 and CDR2 from the germline V gene are LNHDA and SQIVND (reference sequence). Remarks on this clone: What it binds is unknown.

Study outcomes and limitations: Most CMV-associated TCR beta chains appeared HLA-restricted in a later analysis. More than 150 TCR beta chains were listed as cytomegalovirus-associated. With high specificity and sensitivity, the classifier reportedly diagnosed cytomegalovirus status. From TCR beta sequences, most subjects' HLA-A and HLA-B alleles were reportedly predicted accurately.

Amplification used 60 Vbeta primers and 13 Jbeta primers. Here immunoSEQ multiplex PCR was the method, and the copy in TCRdb shows in-frame clones only, minus some. Of about 160,000 clones in the sample, approximately 80% are singletons; the top ten hold 1.2%. The chain couples TRBV19 to TRBJ2-1, with 9 bases fitting TRBD1. This clonotype was obtained from a boy between 2 and 10 years old in good health and CMV-seronegative. The sample was PBMCs. The CDR3 DNA follows: TGTGCCAGTAGTCCCTCCGGGACAGGGTTGGGTAATGAGCAGTTCTTC. This sequence encodes CASSPSGTGLGNEQFF.